A selection of T cell receptor beta chains follows, all from one sample in a study of blood T cell repertoires in COVID-19. The method was immunoSEQ multiplex PCR; TCRdb's version includes in-frame clones alone and lacks a portion of them. The data contain under 450,000 clones, 70% to 90% of them seen just once; the ten biggest clones take up around 12%. The sequencing sample was made of peripheral blood. The receptors shown here come from a woman in her fifties or sixties with COVID-19, enrolled during active disease. Each CDR3 is given with its conserved first and last residue. The D gene is left open where the match is weak. Size values are once, few and many counts, or a class for expanded clones, and some rows have none.

V	J	D	size	DNA	CDR3
TRBV11-1	TRBJ1-1	TRBD1	NA	TGTGCCAGCAGCCCAGGACAGGGGGCTCGGACTGAAGCTTTCTTT	CASSPGQGARTEAFF
TRBV19	TRBJ1-5	TRBD1	NA	TGTGCCAGTAGTATGGACAGGGAGGGCCAGCCCCAGCATTTT	CASSMDREGQPQHF
TRBV28	TRBJ1-2	NA	NA	TGTGCCAGCGGTTTTAATTATGGCTACACCTTC	CASGFNYGYTF
TRBV12-5	TRBJ2-7	NA	once	TGTGCTAGTGGTTTAAGGGGGAGCTCCTACGAGCAGTACTTC	CASGLRGSSYEQYF
TRBV6-5	TRBJ1-2	NA	NA	TGTGCCACCGCGCCGGGGGTTTATGGCTACACCTTC	CATAPGVYGYTF
TRBV9	TRBJ2-7	TRBD1	NA	TGTGCCAGCAGCGTCCGGGACAGGGGCCACGAGCAGTACTTC	CASSVRDRGHEQYF
TRBV5-5	TRBJ2-7	NA	NA	TGTGCCAGCAGTTGGACAGATACCTCCTACGAGCAGTACTTC	CASSWTDTSYEQYF
TRBV10-1	TRBJ2-2	NA	NA	TGCGCCAGCAGTGAGGCAGGGACCGGGGAGCTGTTTTTT	CASSEAGTGELFF
TRBV6-5	TRBJ1-5	NA	NA	TGTGCCAGCAGTTCCGGCGGGGGCGCGGATCAGCCCCAGCATTTT	CASSSGGGADQPQHF
TRBV2	TRBJ2-2	NA	few	TGTGCCAGCACTGCAACGGGCGGGGAGCTGTTTTTT	CASTATGGELFF
TRBV19	TRBJ1-6	NA	NA	TGTGCCAGTAGTGGCCGACAGAGTTCACCCCTCCACTTT	CASSGRQSSPLHF
TRBV5-6	TRBJ2-3	NA	NA	TGTGCCAGCAGTAGTTGGCAGGGAACAGATACGCAGTATTTT	CASSSWQGTDTQYF
TRBV2	TRBJ1-1	NA	NA	TGTGCCAGCAGCCGGGGTCTTCCTTTCACTGAAGCTTTCTTT	CASSRGLPFTEAFF
TRBV11-3	TRBJ2-3	NA	NA	TGTGCCAGCAGCTTAAACGTGGGGCCGATAGATACGCAGTATTTT	CASSLNVGPIDTQYF
TRBV3-1/TRBV3-2	TRBJ1-1	NA	NA	TGTGCCAGCAGCCAAGCTTATACGGGGAACACTGAAGCTTTCTTT	CASSQAYTGNTEAFF
TRBV6-5	TRBJ2-5	NA	NA	TGTGCCAGCAGGGCGGGATTTCGAGGGGAGACCCAGTACTTC	CASRAGFRGETQYF
TRBV15	TRBJ2-5	TRBD2	once	TGTGCCACCAGCAGACGACCCGAACTACTTAAGCGGGGGCAAGAGACCCAGTACTTC	CATSRRPELLKRGQETQYF
TRBV27	TRBJ2-7	TRBD1	NA	TGTGCCAGCAGTTCCCCGGGACAGGGGAGATACGAGCAGTACTTC	CASSSPGQGRYEQYF
TRBV7-2	TRBJ1-3	NA	NA	TGTGCCAGCAGGCGTGACACCGGAAACACCATATATTTT	CASRRDTGNTIYF
TRBV6-6	TRBJ2-7	NA	NA	TGTGCCAGCAGTTACCCGGACACGACCTACGAGCAGTACTTC	CASSYPDTTYEQYF
TRBV24-1	TRBJ2-1	NA	NA	TGTGCCACCAGTGACTCCGACTTTGGAAGGGGATCCAATGAGCAGTTCTTC	CATSDSDFGRGSNEQFF
TRBV3-1/TRBV3-2	TRBJ2-2	NA	NA	TGTGCCAGCGAGGCCGATACCGGGGAGCTGTTTTTT	CASEADTGELFF
TRBV4-1	TRBJ2-2	TRBD2	NA	TGCGCCAGCAGCCAGGCCGGGACTAGGAACACCGGGGAGCTGTTTTTT	CASSQAGTRNTGELFF
TRBV3-1/TRBV3-2	TRBJ1-6	TRBD1	NA	TGTGCCAGCAGCCGAAGGGGGCAAGATTCACCCCTCCACTTT	CASSRRGQDSPLHF
TRBV3-1/TRBV3-2	TRBJ1-1	NA	NA	TGTGCCAGCAGCCAAGAACAGGTAGTAGTGAACACTGAAGCTTTCTTT	CASSQEQVVVNTEAFF
TRBV5-1	TRBJ2-7	NA	once	TGCGCCAGCAGCTCTAAAGTCGACTGGAGCGAGCAGTACTTC	CASSSKVDWSEQYF
TRBV2	TRBJ2-1	NA	NA	TGTGCCAGCAGCGGCAGGGATTTCGGATACAATGAGCAGTTCTTC	CASSGRDFGYNEQFF
TRBV2	TRBJ2-7	NA	once	TGTGCCAGCAGTGTCACGCGCGACGAGCAGTACTTC	CASSVTRDEQYF
TRBV2	TRBJ1-1	TRBD1	few	TGTGCCAGTTGGGCAGGGACAGTATTGAACACTGAAGCTTTCTTT	CASWAGTVLNTEAFF
TRBV5-1	TRBJ2-3	NA	NA	TGCGCCAGCAGCTTCGGTAGCGGTACCCTGCCGGATACGCAGTATTTT	CASSFGSGTLPDTQYF
TRBV25-1	TRBJ1-4	NA	NA	TGTGCCAGCACAAAGGGACGGAGGGGTGAAAAACTGTTTTTT	CASTKGRRGEKLFF
TRBV4-1	TRBJ2-7	TRBD1	few	TGCGCCAGCAGCCAAGACTGGACAGGGGACTACGAGCAGTACTTC	CASSQDWTGDYEQYF
TRBV5-1	TRBJ1-2	NA	few	TGCGCCAGCAGCTTGGAACTCGACAGAACCTATGGCTACACCTTC	CASSLELDRTYGYTF
TRBV18	TRBJ2-7	NA	NA	TGTGCCAGCTCACCGGGGGCAGGGAACTCCTACGAGCAGTACTTC	CASSPGAGNSYEQYF
TRBV28	TRBJ2-5	NA	NA	TGTGCCAGCAGTTTGGAAAGGGGGCGGGGAGAGACCCAGTACTTC	CASSLERGRGETQYF
TRBV14	TRBJ1-5	NA	few	TGTGCCAGCAGCCAAACAGGGATAGGATATCAGCCCCAGCATTTT	CASSQTGIGYQPQHF
TRBV20-1	TRBJ1-2	NA	NA	TGCAGTGCTAGTCCTCAGGGGCCATCTTCGAATGGCTACACCTTC	CSASPQGPSSNGYTF
TRBV2	TRBJ1-5	TRBD1	NA	TGTGCCAGCAGGACAGGGGTCTCCAATCAGCCCCAGCATTTT	CASRTGVSNQPQHF
TRBV7-2	TRBJ2-1	NA	NA	TGTGCCAGCAGCGGGCCTTTTTATGTAAATGAGCAGTTCTTC	CASSGPFYVNEQFF
TRBV6-5	TRBJ1-4	TRBD1	NA	TGTGCCAGCAGGGGGACAGGGAGGGATGAAAAACTGTTTTTT	CASRGTGRDEKLFF
TRBV30	TRBJ1-2	NA	NA	TGTGCCTGGAGTAACCCGGAGGGCGACTATGGCTACACCTTC	CAWSNPEGDYGYTF
TRBV12-3/TRBV12-4	TRBJ1-2	NA	NA	TGTGCCAGCAGTTTAAGCTCTAACTATGGCTACACCTTC	CASSLSSNYGYTF
TRBV6-6	TRBJ1-1	TRBD1	NA	TGTGCCAGCAGCTTCTCAGGGGGGACTGAAGCTTTCTTT	CASSFSGGTEAFF
TRBV28	TRBJ1-3	NA	NA	TGTGCCAGCAAACGTCCCCAGAGGTTCTCTGGAAACACCATATATTTT	CASKRPQRFSGNTIYF
TRBV27	TRBJ1-6	NA	NA	TGTGCCAGCAGTTCAAACAGGGTCCTTCGTAATTCACCCCTCCACTTT	CASSSNRVLRNSPLHF
TRBV3-1/TRBV3-2	TRBJ1-2	TRBD1	NA	TGTGCCAGCAGCCAAGAGGACAGGCGAAGGGGCTACACCTTC	CASSQEDRRRGYTF
TRBV5-6	TRBJ1-1	TRBD1	NA	TGTGCCAGCAGCCCCGGGACAGCTGAAGCTTTCTTT	CASSPGTAEAFF
TRBV3-1/TRBV3-2	TRBJ2-7	NA	NA	TGTGCCAGCAGCCACGGGCAGGGTAACGAGCAGTACTTC	CASSHGQGNEQYF
TRBV9	TRBJ2-5	NA	once	TGTGCCAGCAGCTTACTGAGTGGACTGGGAGAGACCCAGTACTTC	CASSLLSGLGETQYF
TRBV27	TRBJ2-7	NA	once	TGTGCCAGCAGTATCTCGGGACTCCTCTACGAGCAGTACTTC	CASSISGLLYEQYF
TRBV20-1	TRBJ1-2	NA	NA	TGCAGTGCTAGCCCGACAGACGGCTACACCTTC	CSASPTDGYTF
TRBV29-1	TRBJ2-3	TRBD1	once	TGCAGCGTCGTTGGGGGACAGGGGGCGGATACGCAGTATTTT	CSVVGGQGADTQYF
TRBV5-4	TRBJ2-1	TRBD1	NA	TGTGCCAGCAGTCGACAGGGTGGATCCTACAATGAGCAGTTCTTC	CASSRQGGSYNEQFF
TRBV5-1	TRBJ2-3	TRBD2	NA	TGCGCTAGCAGCTCGGGACTAGCGGGGGGGCCATGGGATACGCAGTATTTT	CASSSGLAGGPWDTQYF
TRBV30	TRBJ1-5	TRBD1	NA	TGTGCCTGGAGTGTGACAGGGGGAGGCAATCAGCCCCAGCATTTT	CAWSVTGGGNQPQHF
TRBV6-5	TRBJ1-4	NA	NA	TGTGCCAGCAGCGGGGTATCCAGTGAAAAACTGTTTTTT	CASSGVSSEKLFF
TRBV5-4	TRBJ2-4	NA	NA	TGTGCCAGCAGCTTGGTCGCAGAGGGCGGAAACATTCAGTACTTC	CASSLVAEGGNIQYF
TRBV6-5	TRBJ1-5	NA	few	TGTGCCAGCACATCCCTCCGCGGTGGCAATCAGCCCCAGCATTTT	CASTSLRGGNQPQHF
TRBV7-9	TRBJ1-1	NA	NA	TGTGCCAGCAGCCCGCAGGGGACTGAAGCTTTCTTT	CASSPQGTEAFF
TRBV29-1	TRBJ1-1	NA	NA	TGCAGCGTTGTGAGACAGGCACCCGAAGCTTTCTTT	CSVVRQAPEAFF